Sequencing of this TCR beta chain was carried out in a study of beta chain features in type 1 diabetes. Regarding the study as a whole: Moderate but significant shortening of TCRB CDR3s was recorded in all four CD4+ subsets from Type 1 diabetes patients.

All of the isolated RNA was reverse transcribed, so expressed TCRB transcripts were sequenced. Sequencing was performed with immunoSEQ multiplex PCR; in TCRdb, only in-frame clones are kept and a portion is missing. The data hold 130,000 or so clones, with approximately 15% observed a single time. This clone was found a few times. Its antigen is unknown. Germline V gene sequence: CDR1 SGHTA, CDR2 FQGNSA. V was pared by 0 bases and J by 9 bases, with 12 bases between. There are 15 residues in the CDR3. Input material: central memory CD4+ T cells from blood. This chain joins TRBV7-2 and TRBJ1-6; D is undetermined. The origin of this receptor is a man aged 18 to 35 with type 1 diabetes. The CDR3 nucleotides are TGTGCCAGCAGCTTAGCGTCCGGTGGGGTTTCACCCCTCCACTTT. It encodes CASSLASGGVSPLHF. The full variable domain, completed using reference TRBV7-2 and TRBJ1-6, is GAGVSQSPSNKVTEKGKDVELRCDPISGHTALYWYRQSLGQGLEFLIYFQGNSAPDKSGLPSDRFSAERTGGSVSTLTIQRTQQEDSAVYLCASSLASGGVSPLHFGNGTRLTVT.